The present TCR beta chain was sequenced within a study of shared clonotypes between healthy human individuals. In the study overall: Used for every donor were three CD4 naive, three CD4 memory, two CD8 naive and one CD8 memory plate. Findings and limits, study-wide: Sorted-subset sequencing, rarefaction showed, was incomplete despite large depth.

Worth noting for this clone: No antigen is known for it.

For sorted subsets, 150 to 200 ng DNA per replicate equaled 33,000 or so T cell genomes. In the authors' methods: Filtering differed since immunoSEQ provided only junctions, with no quality scores. Generated by immunoSEQ multiplex PCR, the TCRdb table keeps only in-frame clones and is missing some. V, J and clone size reflect that table, while D and trimming were determined from the DNA. The sample lists hundreds of thousands of clones, more than 95% occurring once. This CDR3 has 12 amino acids. CDR1 and CDR2 (germline): MDHEN, SYDVKM. V lost 7 bases and J lost 9, with 13 bases in between. This TCR was sampled from a woman in her 30s in good health. The rearrangement joins TRBV28 to TRBJ1-5; the D is unclear. The sample taken for sequencing was naive CD4+ T cells sorted from blood. This sample's subset: CD45RA+ positively selected. The CDR3 spells CASTQVLGPQHF. DNA for the CDR3: TGTGCCAGCACTCAGGTCCTTGGGCCCCAGCATTTT.